The 13 T cell receptor beta chains reported below all come from one sample, sequenced in a study of blood T cell repertoires in COVID-19. Assay: immunoSEQ multiplex PCR; the TCRdb copy retains only in-frame clones and omits some. The data hold roughly 520,000 clones, with around 89% observed a single time. Sequences were obtained from PBMCs or T cells enriched from blood (not recorded which). These receptors came from a woman in her thirties or forties who had recovered from COVID-19.

The CDR3 region has the DNA TGTGCCAGCAGCTTAGAGGGGGGCTCTGGGGCCAACGTCCTGACTTTC. The encoded protein is CASSLEGGSGANVLTF. The chain links TRBV11-2 to TRBJ2-6, with D perhaps matching TRBD2 (6 bases). Germline V lookup: CDR1 SGHAT, CDR2 FQNNGV. The V end lost 0 bases, the J end lost 0 bases, and 6 bases lay between the germline ends. The CDR3 length is 16 residues. The whole variable domain, filled in from reference TRBV11-2 and TRBJ2-6, reads EAGVAQSPRYKIIEKRQSVAFWCNPISGHATLYWYQQILGQGPKLLIQFQNNGVVDDSQLPKDRFSAERLKGVDSTLKIQPAKLEDSAVYLCASSLEGGSGANVLTFGAGSRLTVL.

This rearrangement joins TRBV2 to TRBJ2-2; unclear D gene. The CDR3 has 15 residues. The V and J ends lost 4 bases and 4 bases respectively, with 13 bases between them. Germline lookup yields CDR1 SNHLY and CDR2 FYNNEI. CDR3 amino acids: CASSGSVTGTGELFF. Written as DNA, the CDR3 is TGTGCCAGCAGTGGAAGCGTCACGGGCACCGGGGAGCTGTTTTTT.

This clone was counted once. The chain recombines TRBV7-2 with TRBJ1-4, with 7 bases that match TRBD1. There are 17 residues in the CDR3. V shed 4 bases and J 0 bases; nucleotides not matched to a gene: 8. Germline V gives CDR1 SGHTA, CDR2 FQGNSA. CDR3 protein: CASSYPEGAATNEKLFF. The CDR3 coding sequence is TGTGCCAGCAGCTACCCCGAGGGGGCTGCAACTAATGAAAAACTGTTTTTT.

This chain connects TRBV7-9 to TRBJ1-1; 7 nucleotides line up with TRBD1. Germline loops: CDR1 SEHNR, CDR2 FQNEAQ (reference sequence). The CDR3 covers 15 residues. Trimming removed 2 bases from V and 0 bases from J; junction bases left unmatched: 3. The CDR3 is CASSLWDRLNTEAFF. DNA for the CDR3: TGTGCCAGCAGCTTATGGGACAGACTGAACACTGAAGCTTTCTTT.

The V gene is TRBV19, the J gene TRBJ2-1, with 7 positions matching TRBD2. The CDR3 has 15 amino acids. V dropped 0 bases and J dropped 8; count of bases not matched to a gene: 7. CDR1 LNHDA and CDR2 SQIVND come from the germline V gene (reference sequence). The CDR3, as DNA: TGTGCCAGTAGTATAGAGGCGGGAGTTAGGGATGAGCAGTTCTTC. Encoded protein: CASSIEAGVRDEQFF.

This clone came up once. The chain uses TRBV15 and TRBJ1-2; D is undetermined. The CDR3 extends over 16 amino acids. V was clipped by 1 base and J by 0 bases, with 12 bases between them. Germline CDR1 and CDR2: LNHNV and YYDKDF (reference sequence). CDR3 coding DNA: TGTGCCACCAGCAGAGCGAGGGCGTCAACTAACTATGGCTACACCTTC. Protein product: CATSRARASTNYGYTF. Based on the CDR3 plus reference TRBV15 and TRBJ1-2, the full variable domain is DAMVIQNPRYQVTQFGKPVTLSCSQTLNHNVMYWYQQKSSQAPKLLFHYYDKDFNNEADTPDNFQSRRPNTSFCFLDIRSPGLGDTAMYLCATSRARASTNYGYTFGSGTRLTVV.

The CDR3 protein is CASSPSGGQMNTEAFF. DNA for the CDR3: TGTGCCAGCAGTCCCAGTGGGGGACAGATGAACACTGAAGCTTTCTTT. This rearrangement joins TRBV27 to TRBJ1-1; 7 bases match TRBD1. Germline V gene sequence: CDR1 MNHEY, CDR2 SMNVEV (reference sequence). CDR3 length equals 16 residues. Trimming removed 5 bases from V and 0 bases from J; junction bases left unmatched: 9.

The rearrangement uses TRBV7-2 and TRBJ1-1; 7 bases match TRBD1. The germline V gene has CDR1 SGHTA and CDR2 FQGNSA. This CDR3 contains 13 residues. V shed 1 base, J shed 11 bases, and the junction held 7 bases outside the gene matches. As DNA, the CDR3 is TGTGCCAGCAGCTTAGTTGACAAGGGGGCGGCTTTCTTT. Its protein product is CASSLVDKGAAFF.

This clone was detected a few times. CDR3 sequence: CASSPSRDRGPGYTF. The CDR3 DNA follows: TGTGCCAGCTCACCTTCTCGGGACAGGGGTCCCGGCTACACCTTC. This chain connects TRBV18 to TRBJ1-2; 10 bases map to TRBD1. Trimming at V came to 3 bases and at J to 8 bases, leaving 9 bases not matched to a gene. This CDR3 has 15 amino acids. CDR1 KGHSH and CDR2 LQKENI come from the germline V gene.

There are a few counts of this clone. The rearrangement links TRBV10-3 to TRBJ2-2; 9 nucleotides line up with TRBD2. Trimming cost V 0 bases and J 3 bases; bases outside gene matches: 5. The CDR3 spans 17 residues. Germline V gene data show CDR1 as ENHRY and CDR2 as SYGVKD. The CDR3 protein is CAISESAGGPDTGELFF. CDR3 sequence (DNA): TGTGCCATCAGTGAGTCGGCGGGAGGGCCCGACACCGGGGAGCTGTTTTTT.

This sequence joins TRBV19 and TRBJ2-5; 8 nucleotides align to TRBD1. With 2 bases clipped from V and 3 bases from J, the junction kept 5 bases outside the gene matches. The CDR3 spans 15 residues. CDR1 is LNHDA, CDR2 SQIVND, per germline (reference sequence). The CDR3 bases are TGTGCCAGTAGTATAAAAGGACAGGGAGAAGAGACCCAGTACTTC. It yields the protein CASSIKGQGEETQYF.

This clone showed up just once. V gene TRBV9 combines with J gene TRBJ2-1, with a tentative D call TRBD1 (7 bases). Per the germline V gene, CDR1 is SGDLS and CDR2 is YYNGEE. The CDR3 sequence is 15 residues long. The V and J ends lost 3 bases and 3 bases respectively, with 13 bases between them. Here the CDR3 reads CASSGGTDFYNEQFF. CDR3 nucleotides: TGTGCCAGCAGCGGCGGGACAGACTTCTACAATGAGCAGTTCTTC.

This chain joins TRBV14 and TRBJ2-3; weak D call: TRBD1 (7 bases). The CDR3 length is 16 residues. Germline V gene data show CDR1 as SGHDN and CDR2 as FVKESK. V was trimmed by 1 base and J by 5 bases, leaving 16 bases between them. The chain's CDR3 is CASSQGGPGGIDTQYF. The CDR3 DNA sequence: TGTGCCAGCAGCCAAGGTGGACCAGGGGGGATAGATACGCAGTATTTT.